This T cell receptor (beta chain) emerged from a study of Graves' ophthalmopathy and Graves' hyperthyroidism. General observations from the study: Using a 13-signature model, the authors split ophthalmopathy from stable hyperthyroidism, with approximately 88% sensitivity and 75% to 82% specificity.

This clonotype has a count of ten or more. The antigen is unknown. This CDR3 spans 13 amino acids. Germline values: CDR1 SEHNR, CDR2 FQNEAQ (reference sequence). Trimming left V 4 bases short and J 9 bases short, with 15 bases between. Beta-chain TCR CDR3 regions were amplified from RNA transcripts. First-round RT-PCR used HTBI primers; second-round multiplex PCR followed. MiXCR was run by TCRdb on the multiplex PCR reads, yielding one entry per CDR3 protein. There are about 500,000 distinct CDR3 sequences in the sample; less than 40% occur only once, and around 4.6% lies in the top ten. The V and J genes are TRBV7-9 and TRBJ1-2; D perhaps matches TRBD1 (5 bases). The receptor's source is an adult man with Graves' hyperthyroidism. Sequenced material: peripheral blood or thyroid tissue (not recorded which). This CDR3 reads CASSSRERASYTF. CDR3 DNA: TGTGCCAGCAGCTCCAGGGAGAGGGCGAGCTACACCTTC. The variable domain in full, with the rest retrieved from reference TRBV7-9 and TRBJ1-2, is DTGVSQNPRHKITKRGQNVTFRCDPISEHNRLYWYRQTLGQGPEFLTYFQNEAQLEKSRLLSDRFSAERPKGSFSTLEIQRTEQGDSAMYLCASSSRERASYTFGSGTRLTVV.